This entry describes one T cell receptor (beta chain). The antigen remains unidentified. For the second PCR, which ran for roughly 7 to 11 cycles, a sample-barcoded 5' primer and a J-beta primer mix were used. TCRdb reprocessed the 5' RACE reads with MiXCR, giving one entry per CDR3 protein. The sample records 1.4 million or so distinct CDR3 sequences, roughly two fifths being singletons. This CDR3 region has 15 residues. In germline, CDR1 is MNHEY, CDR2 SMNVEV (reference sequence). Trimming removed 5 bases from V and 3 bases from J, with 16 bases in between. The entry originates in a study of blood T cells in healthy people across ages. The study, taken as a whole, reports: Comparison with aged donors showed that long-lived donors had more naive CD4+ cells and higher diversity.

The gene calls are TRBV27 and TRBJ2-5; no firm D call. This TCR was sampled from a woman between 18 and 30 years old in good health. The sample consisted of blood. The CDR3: CASSARTRMEETQYF. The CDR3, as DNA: TGTGCCAGCAGTGCCCGGACCCGCATGGAAGAGACCCAGTACTTC.